The 23 T cell receptor beta chains below come from one sample, sequenced in a study of spatial heterogeneity in lung cancer. Antigen specificity for these receptors is unknown. General study findings and limits: The number of expanded tumor alpha and beta chains correlated with mutation number.

Time point of the sample: sample taken at primary tumor resection. In TCRdb, the 5' RACE reads were re-called with MiXCR into one record per CDR3 protein. The sample holds 25,000 to 30,000 distinct CDR3 sequences, around 7.4% seen once. The sample in question was lung tumor tissue, obtained at surgery. Receptors were obtained from a male donor with early-stage non-small cell lung cancer.

There are many counts of this clonotype. This chain joins TRBV29-1 and TRBJ1-2, with no clear D. V was cut by 6 bases and J by 8 bases, with 19 bases left in between. The CDR3 runs to 13 residues. The germline CDR1 and CDR2 sequences are SQVTM and ANQGSEA. DNA of the CDR3: TGCAGCGTAATCTCCTCCGGGGTCGGCGGCTACACCTTC. Translated, it gives CSVISSGVGGYTF.

This clonotype was detected many times. In DNA, the CDR3 is TGTGCCAGCAGTTGGGGACTAGCGGGGGGGGACCAAGAGACCCAGTACTTC. Residues: CASSWGLAGGDQETQYF. The chain has TRBV28 and TRBJ2-5, with 16 bases identical to TRBD2. CDR1 and CDR2 (germline): MDHEN, SYDVKM. The CDR3 has 17 residues. V dropped 4 bases and J dropped 0; count of bases not matched to a gene: 2.

At least ten counts were recorded for this clonotype. The genes are TRBV12-3 or TRBV12-4 and TRBJ2-4, with D hard to call. Between the trimmed V and J ends, which lost 5 bases and 2 bases, there was a span of 4 bases. The CDR3 extends over 12 amino acids. In DNA, the CDR3 is TGTGCCAGCAGTCGGACCAAAAACATTCAGTACTTC. Translating it yields CASSRTKNIQYF.

This clonotype was seen repeatedly, ten times or more. The V and J genes are TRBV3-1 and TRBJ2-5; 8 bases map to TRBD2. CDR1 is LGHDT and CDR2 is YNNKEL in the germline V gene (reference sequence). V trimming: 0 bases; J trimming: 6 bases; junction bases outside the gene matches: 9. The CDR3 contains 16 residues. The CDR3 is CASSQDDSGGEKTQYF. CDR3 nucleotide sequence: TGTGCCAGCAGCCAAGATGACAGCGGGGGCGAAAAGACCCAGTACTTC.

This clonotype was seen many times. The J gene is TRBJ1-3, the V gene TRBV5-4; no firm D call. The CDR3 covers 16 residues. V lost 0 bases, J lost 1 base, and 11 bases lay in between. Germline loops: CDR1 SGHNT, CDR2 YYREEE (reference sequence). CDR3 in amino acids: CASSLGPRASGNTIYF. DNA for the CDR3: TGTGCCAGCAGCTTGGGACCGAGGGCGTCTGGAAACACCATATATTTT.

This clonotype has more than one count but fewer than ten. Its ends do not fully match the called genes, so a read error is possible. The chain combines TRBV7-9 with TRBJ1-2; a weak D match, TRBD1 (5 bases). The CDR3 is made up of 11 amino acids. Germline V gene data show CDR1 as SEHNR and CDR2 as FQNEAQ (reference sequence). As DNA, the CDR3 is TGTGCCAGCACCGGCTTGGGGCGCGCTTCCTTC. Its protein product is CASTGLGRASF.

The table lists this clonotype with many counts. J is TRBJ1-2 and V is TRBV7-2; 9 bases agree with TRBD1. Trimming at V came to 5 bases and at J to 4 bases, leaving 2 bases not matched to a gene. The CDR3 consists of 13 residues. Germline CDR1 is SGHTA and CDR2 is FQGNSA. The CDR3 coding sequence is TGTGCCAGCAGCCCGACAGGGGGCTATGGCTACACCTTC. Encoded protein: CASSPTGGYGYTF.

This clonotype was counted many times. The V call is TRBV29-1, the J call TRBJ2-3, with 9 positions matching TRBD1. CDR3 length: 14 amino acids. J gave up 4 bases and V 6 bases, and 8 bases lay outside the gene matches. Germline V CDR1 and CDR2: SQVTM, ANQGSEA. The CDR3: CSVEPGQGADTQYF. CDR3 in DNA: TGCAGCGTGGAGCCGGGACAGGGAGCAGATACGCAGTATTTT.

This clonotype showed up many times. V is TRBV5-6 and J is TRBJ1-5, with no clear D. CDR3 length equals 16 residues. Germline values: CDR1 SGHDT, CDR2 YYEEEE. The V end was cut by 0 bases, the J end by 5 bases, with 15 bases between. The CDR3: CASSLAKLGRDQPQHF. Written as DNA, the CDR3 is TGTGCCAGCAGCTTGGCAAAGTTGGGTCGGGATCAGCCCCAGCATTTT.

J is TRBJ1-2 and V is TRBV7-9, with D uncertain. Germline CDR1 and CDR2: SEHNR and FQNEAQ (reference sequence). This CDR3 spans 15 amino acids. V gave up 5 bases and J gave up 0 bases, with 13 bases separating them. CDR3 sequence reads: CASSPGGDPNYGYTF. The DNA of the CDR3 is TGTGCCAGCAGCCCAGGCGGCGATCCTAACTATGGCTACACCTTC.

This chain links TRBV4-3 with TRBJ1-6, with 9 bases matching TRBD1. Germline assignment: CDR1 LGHNA and CDR2 YSLEER. The CDR3 extends over 14 amino acids. V shed 2 bases, J shed 9 bases, and the junction held 2 bases outside the gene matches. CDR3 sequence reads: CASSQTGGRSPLHF. The CDR3 DNA sequence: TGCGCCAGCAGCCAAACAGGGGGCCGTTCACCCCTCCACTTT.

There are many counts of this clonotype. The V call is TRBV20-1, the J call TRBJ1-6, with TRBD1 as a possible D gene (5 bases). V was pared by 1 base and J by 6 bases, with 13 bases between. The CDR3 runs 15 residues. Germline loops: CDR1 DFQATT, CDR2 SNEGSKA (reference sequence). The CDR3 spells CSARAPGRLNSPLHF. DNA for the CDR3: TGCAGTGCTAGAGCACCGGGACGACTTAATTCACCCCTCCACTTT.

This clonotype is labeled as medium-sized. The chain employs TRBV3-1 and TRBJ2-7; D might be TRBD1 (5 bases). Looked up from germline, CDR1 is LGHDT and CDR2 is YNNKEL (reference sequence). This CDR3 is 13 amino acids long. V was shortened by 6 bases and J by 6 bases, with 15 bases between the two germline ends. The CDR3 loop is CASSPEWGGEQYF. The CDR3 DNA sequence: TGTGCCAGCAGTCCTGAGTGGGGCGGCGAGCAGTACTTC.

This clonotype was seen at least ten times. This rearrangement joins TRBV4-2 to TRBJ2-7; D is possibly TRBD1 (6 bases). The V end lost 6 bases, the J end lost 0 bases, and 12 bases lay between the germline ends. The CDR3 runs to 14 residues. Per the germline V gene, CDR1 is LGHNA and CDR2 is YNFKEQ. CDR3: CASSPDRISYEQYF. The DNA of the CDR3 is TGTGCCAGCAGTCCTGACAGGATCTCCTACGAGCAGTACTTC.

This clonotype was detected ten times or more. The chain has TRBV18 and TRBJ2-7; D gene ambiguous. The CDR3 runs 11 residues. V lost 2 bases to trimming and J lost 3 bases, with 2 bases between them. Germline CDR1 and CDR2: KGHSH and LQKENI. The chain's CDR3 is CASSPGYEQYF. For the CDR3, the DNA is TGTGCCAGCTCACCAGGCTACGAGCAGTACTTC.

In its sample, this clonotype was seen many times. The rearrangement joins TRBV20-1 to TRBJ2-5, with a weak D call TRBD2 (5 bases). This CDR3 is built from 13 residues. Per germline, CDR1 DFQATT and CDR2 SNEGSKA (reference sequence). V lost 6 bases and J 1 base, leaving 12 bases between the germline ends. CDR3 coding DNA: TGCAGTGCCTCCGTACGGGGCCAAGAGACCCAGTACTTC. This codes for CSASVRGQETQYF.

In its sample, this clonotype was seen many times. The chain uses TRBV20-1 and TRBJ1-5; 7 nucleotides match TRBD1. Trimming removed 3 bases from V and 0 bases from J; junction bases left unmatched: 5. CDR3 length: 15 amino acids. The germline V gene has CDR1 DFQATT and CDR2 SNEGSKA (reference sequence). The chain's CDR3 is CSARRGQYSNQPQHF. DNA for the CDR3: TGCAGTGCTAGGAGGGGACAGTATAGCAATCAGCCCCAGCATTTT.

The sample holds many counts of this clonotype. The chain uses TRBV6-5 and TRBJ2-3; D gene unclear. The V end lost 7 bases, the J end lost 0 bases, and 8 bases lay between the germline ends. The CDR3 extends over 13 amino acids. Germline CDR1 and CDR2: MNHEY and SVGAGI. The CDR3 spells CASTSPSTDTQYF. CDR3 nucleotides: TGTGCCAGCACCTCCCCAAGCACAGATACGCAGTATTTT.

This clonotype was detected ten times or more. The CDR3 spells CSARFTGTVSYNEQFF. CDR3 in DNA: TGCAGTGCTAGGTTCACCGGGACGGTCTCCTACAATGAGCAGTTCTTC. J is TRBJ2-1 and V is TRBV20-1; tentatively, D is TRBD1 or TRBD2 (5 bases each). CDR3 length: 16 residues. V was trimmed by 3 bases and J by 0 bases, leaving 15 bases between them. From germline, CDR1 is DFQATT and CDR2 SNEGSKA (reference sequence).

The CDR3 sequence: CASSPGTGREQYF. The CDR3 DNA reads TGCGCCAGCAGCCCGGGGACAGGGCGGGAGCAGTACTTC. The V and J genes are TRBV5-1 and TRBJ2-7, with 9 bases that match TRBD1. Germline trimming cut 4 bases from V and 7 bases from J; bases unmatched to any gene: 6. The CDR3 consists of 13 residues. CDR1 is SGHRS and CDR2 is YFSETQ in the germline V gene.

This clonotype was seen many times. The chain combines TRBV20-1 with TRBJ1-5; D ambiguous. The germline V gene has CDR1 DFQATT and CDR2 SNEGSKA (reference sequence). Trimming removed 3 bases at V and 4 bases at J, with 7 bases between. CDR3 length equals 12 residues. The CDR3 coding sequence is TGCAGTGCTAGTGTTCGGAATCAGCCCCAGCATTTT. It codes for CSASVRNQPQHF.

This clonotype has more than one count but fewer than ten. V usage is TRBV5-1 and J usage is TRBJ1-6; D ambiguous. The CDR3 runs to 13 residues. The germline V gene encodes CDR1 SGHRS and CDR2 YFSETQ. The V end was cut by 1 base, the J end by 14 bases, with 13 bases between. The chain's CDR3 is CASSLQPFEALHF. The CDR3 bases are TGCGCCAGCAGCTTGCAGCCATTTGAGGCCCTCCACTTT.

This clonotype has a count of ten or more. The chain uses TRBV5-5 and TRBJ2-7; 7 bases are shared with TRBD2. The V segment lost 0 bases and the J segment 0 bases; nucleotides outside the gene matches: 3. This CDR3 contains 15 residues. Germline CDR1 SGHKS, CDR2 YYEKEE (reference sequence). The CDR3 bases are TGTGCCAGCAGCTTGGCCGGGACTAACTCCTACGAGCAGTACTTC. Translating gives CASSLAGTNSYEQYF. Filled out from reference TRBV5-5 and TRBJ2-7, the complete variable domain reads DAGVTQSPTHLIKTRGQQVTLRCSPISGHKSVSWYQQVLGQGPQFIFQYYEKEERGRGNFPDRFSARQFPNYSSELNVNALLLGDSALYLCASSLAGTNSYEQYFGPGTRLTVT.